A selection of T cell receptor beta chains follows, all from one sample in a study of T cells expressing NK-cell markers. After re-calling the 5' RACE reads, TCRdb lists one entry per CDR3 protein, DNA absent. Here the sample table reports 350,000 to 450,000 distinct CDR3 sequences. The material sequenced was blood T cells: a sorted CD56 or NKG2C T cell subset, CD4+ or CD8+ T cells, or bulk PBMC T cells (not recorded which). The source is a man aged 18-75 years in good health. The CDR3 runs from the conserved cysteine through the conserved F or W.

v_gene	j_gene	CDR3aa
TRBV6-5	TRBJ1-4	CASSYSPGVGEKLFF
TRBV19	TRBJ2-5	CASSTPGASGGSETQYF
TRBV28	TRBJ1-5	CASTVRTGYQPQHF
TRBV11-2	TRBJ1-2	CASSLERTNYGYTF
TRBV2	TRBJ2-2	CATQFGGKMNTGELFF
TRBV3-1	TRBJ2-6	CASSPYRGQEVLTF
TRBV6-5	TRBJ1-6	CASNYRGQNSPLHF
TRBV7-9	TRBJ2-2	CASSQQTSGNTGELFF
TRBV5-1	TRBJ1-4	CASRWGERTNEKLFF
TRBV20-1	TRBJ1-2	CSARRGEPGGYTF
TRBV18	TRBJ2-5	CATAPGLGNQETQYF
TRBV24-1	TRBJ2-7	CATSDFDNEQYF
TRBV6-5	TRBJ2-2	CASSYGATRVTGELFF
TRBV5-1	TRBJ1-6	CASSLVGPVNSPLHF
TRBV7-9	TRBJ1-4	CASSLVPNREKLFF
TRBV10-2	TRBJ2-7	CASSAGGGKEQYF
TRBV19	TRBJ2-2	CATKRTGAPGELFF
TRBV29-1	TRBJ1-1	CSVVHRDRTEAFF
TRBV12-3/TRBV12-4	TRBJ2-1	CASSLSRGQNKHLQQFF
TRBV27	TRBJ2-2	CASYLGAENTGELFF
TRBV5-1	TRBJ2-1	CASSLGGYYNEQFF
TRBV12-3/TRBV12-4	TRBJ2-1	CASSFGLGRGGPYNEQFF
TRBV20-1	TRBJ2-1	CSARRHSTSSYNEQFF
TRBV2	TRBJ2-5	CASAERGTLRQETQYF
TRBV2	TRBJ2-1	CASRRRLQGTYNEQFF
TRBV20-1	TRBJ1-1	CSVEQPRGTEAFF
TRBV10-3	TRBJ1-6	CATDGDRNNSPLHF
TRBV25-1	TRBJ1-5	CASSLTGQKYSNQPQHF
TRBV29-1	TRBJ2-5	CSVDLAGGIETQYF
TRBV20-1	TRBJ2-3	CSARRAGLTDTQYF
TRBV12-3/TRBV12-4	TRBJ2-5	CASRYKKETQYF
TRBV24-1	TRBJ2-7	CATTSGRSSYEQYF
TRBV3-1	TRBJ2-1	CASSPRDRGRLANEQFF
TRBV20-1	TRBJ2-3	CSARARLARPDTQYF
TRBV7-2	TRBJ2-3	CASSPRTSVSTDTQYF
TRBV9	TRBJ2-7	CASSVGTGVGEQYF
TRBV6-5	TRBJ2-7	CASSSPPLYEQYF
TRBV6-5	TRBJ1-3	CASSYRSTMISGNTIYF
TRBV12-3/TRBV12-4	TRBJ2-7	CASSFRGLEQYF
TRBV4-1	TRBJ2-3	CASSRGLAGGSDTQYF